This record covers a single T cell receptor beta chain. The antigen remains undetermined. After constant-region reverse-primer amplification, full-length variable regions underwent semi-nested PCR with Nested Universal Primer A. In TCRdb, the 5' RACE reads were re-called with MiXCR into one record per CDR3 protein. The repertoire consists of 8,900 or so distinct CDR3 sequences, with about 65% occurring once and the leading ten covering more than 4%. Study-wide points: The TCR gene usage of tumor memory CD4+ T cells clustered together with blood and lymph node memory CD4+ cells and with lymph node naive CD4+ cells. The larger cohort examined one V-J beta rearrangement, not whole repertoires.

Naive CD4+ cells had CD25+ Tregs removed. The sequencing sample was made of tumor-infiltrating naive CD4+ T cells sorted from the breast tumor. Subset given: naive CD4+ T cells, CD4+CD45RA+CD25-. The TCR comes from a female donor with breast cancer.

The CDR3 sequence is CASSSPWEGNTEAFF. The CDR3 nucleotides are TGTGCCAGCAGTTCCCCTTGGGAGGGGAACACTGAAGCTTTCTTT. This rearrangement joins TRBV12-3 or TRBV12-4 to TRBJ1-1; D gene unclear. Trimming shortened V by 4 bases and J by 1 base, and 13 bases separated the two germline ends. The length of the CDR3 is 15 residues.